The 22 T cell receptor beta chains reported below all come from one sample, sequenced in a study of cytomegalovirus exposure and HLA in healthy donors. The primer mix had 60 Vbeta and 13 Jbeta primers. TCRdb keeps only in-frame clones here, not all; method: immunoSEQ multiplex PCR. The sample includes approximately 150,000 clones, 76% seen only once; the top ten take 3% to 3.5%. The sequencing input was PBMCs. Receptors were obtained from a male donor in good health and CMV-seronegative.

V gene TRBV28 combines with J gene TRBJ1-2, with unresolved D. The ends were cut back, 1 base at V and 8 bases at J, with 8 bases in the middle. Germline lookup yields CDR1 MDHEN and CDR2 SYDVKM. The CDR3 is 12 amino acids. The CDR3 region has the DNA TGTGCCAGCAGTTTATTTTCGGGGGGCTACACCTTC. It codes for CASSLFSGGYTF.

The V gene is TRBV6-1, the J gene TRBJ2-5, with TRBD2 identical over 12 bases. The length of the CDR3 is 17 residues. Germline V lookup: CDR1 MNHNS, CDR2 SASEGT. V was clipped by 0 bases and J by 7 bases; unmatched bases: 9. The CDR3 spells CASSEAMLTSGGGTQYF. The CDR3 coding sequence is TGTGCCAGCAGTGAAGCCATGCTGACTAGCGGGGGTGGGACCCAGTACTTC.

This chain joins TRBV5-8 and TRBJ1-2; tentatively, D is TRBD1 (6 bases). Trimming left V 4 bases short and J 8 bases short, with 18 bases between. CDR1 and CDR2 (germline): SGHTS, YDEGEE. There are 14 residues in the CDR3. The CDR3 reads CASSRFGRGGGYTF. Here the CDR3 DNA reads TGTGCCAGCAGCCGTTTCGGCAGGGGTGGAGGCTACACCTTC. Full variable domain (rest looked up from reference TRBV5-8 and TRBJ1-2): EAGVTQSPTHLIKTRGQQATLRCSPISGHTSVYWYQQALGLGLQFLLWYDEGEERNRGNFPPRFSGRQFPNYSSELNVNALELEDSALYLCASSRFGRGGGYTFGSGTRLTVV.

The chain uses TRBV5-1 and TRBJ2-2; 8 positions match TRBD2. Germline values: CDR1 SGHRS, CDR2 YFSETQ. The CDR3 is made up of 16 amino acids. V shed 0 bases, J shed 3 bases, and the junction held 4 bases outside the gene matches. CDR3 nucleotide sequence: TGCGCCAGCAGCTTGGCCCGGGGGGGCCACACCGGGGAGCTGTTTTTT. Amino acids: CASSLARGGHTGELFF. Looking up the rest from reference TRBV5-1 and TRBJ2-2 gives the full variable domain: KAGVTQTPRYLIKTRGQQVTLSCSPISGHRSVSWYQQTPGQGLQFLFEYFSETQRNKGNFPGRFSGRQFSNSRSEMNVSTLELGDSALYLCASSLARGGHTGELFFGEGSRLTVL.

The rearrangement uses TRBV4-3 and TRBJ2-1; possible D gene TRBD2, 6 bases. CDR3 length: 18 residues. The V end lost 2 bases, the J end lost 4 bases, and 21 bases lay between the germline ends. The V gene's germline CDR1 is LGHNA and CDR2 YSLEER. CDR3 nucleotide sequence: TGCGCCAGCAGCCAACGCCCCCCGCGGGATCACTTTTACAATGAGCAGTTCTTC. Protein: CASSQRPPRDHFYNEQFF.

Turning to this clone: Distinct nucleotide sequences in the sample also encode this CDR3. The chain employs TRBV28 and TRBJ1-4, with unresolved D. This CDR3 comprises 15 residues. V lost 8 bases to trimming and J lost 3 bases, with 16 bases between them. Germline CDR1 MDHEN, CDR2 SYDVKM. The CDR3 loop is CASVTARFSNEKLFF. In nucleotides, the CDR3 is TGTGCCAGCGTGACGGCGAGGTTTTCTAATGAAAAACTGTTTTTT.

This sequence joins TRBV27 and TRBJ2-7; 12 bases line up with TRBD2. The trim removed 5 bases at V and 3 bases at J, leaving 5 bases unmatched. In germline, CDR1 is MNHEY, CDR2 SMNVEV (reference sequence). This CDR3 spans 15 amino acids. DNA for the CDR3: TGTGCCAGCAGTCTTAGGACTAGCGGGATCTACGAGCAGTACTTC. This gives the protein CASSLRTSGIYEQYF.

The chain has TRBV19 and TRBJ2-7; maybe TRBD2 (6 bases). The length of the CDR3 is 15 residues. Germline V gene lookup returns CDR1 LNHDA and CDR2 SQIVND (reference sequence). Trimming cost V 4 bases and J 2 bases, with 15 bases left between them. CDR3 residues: CASSSGLHGAYEQYF. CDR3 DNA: TGTGCCAGTAGTAGCGGACTACATGGGGCCTACGAGCAGTACTTC.

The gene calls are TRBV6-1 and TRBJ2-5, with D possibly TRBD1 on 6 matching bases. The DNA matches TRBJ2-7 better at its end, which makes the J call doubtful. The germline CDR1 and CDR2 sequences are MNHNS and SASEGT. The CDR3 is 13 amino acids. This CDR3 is CASSRDTPYEQYF. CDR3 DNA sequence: TGTGCCAGCAGCCGGGACACCCCCTACGAGCAGTACTTC.

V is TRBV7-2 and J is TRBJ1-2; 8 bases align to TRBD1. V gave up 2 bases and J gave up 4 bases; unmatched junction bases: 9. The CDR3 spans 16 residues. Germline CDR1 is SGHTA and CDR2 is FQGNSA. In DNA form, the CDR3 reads TGTGCCAGCAGCTTATCCACCGGGACAGGTGTCTATGGCTACACCTTC. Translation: CASSLSTGTGVYGYTF.

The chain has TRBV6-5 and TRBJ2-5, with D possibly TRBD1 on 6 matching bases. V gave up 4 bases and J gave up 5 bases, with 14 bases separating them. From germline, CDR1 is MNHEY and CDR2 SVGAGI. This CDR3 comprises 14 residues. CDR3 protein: CASSSHQGRETQYF. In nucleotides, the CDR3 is TGTGCCAGCAGTTCTCATCAGGGGCGGGAGACCCAGTACTTC.

The CDR3 region is CASSSTGSLYEQYF. The CDR3 region has the DNA TGTGCCAGCAGCTCCACCGGGAGCCTCTACGAGCAGTACTTC. This chain joins TRBV5-4 and TRBJ2-7; TRBD2 might be the D (6 bases). With 3 bases removed from V and 3 bases from J, the gap between germline ends came to 13 bases. CDR1 is SGHNT, CDR2 YYREEE, per germline (reference sequence). This CDR3 contains 14 residues.

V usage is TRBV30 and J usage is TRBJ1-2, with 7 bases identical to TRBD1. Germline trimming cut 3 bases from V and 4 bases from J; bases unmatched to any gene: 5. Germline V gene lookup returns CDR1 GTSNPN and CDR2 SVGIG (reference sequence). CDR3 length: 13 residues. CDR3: CAWRTGQGYGYTF. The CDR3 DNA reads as TGTGCCTGGAGGACAGGGCAGGGCTATGGCTACACCTTC.

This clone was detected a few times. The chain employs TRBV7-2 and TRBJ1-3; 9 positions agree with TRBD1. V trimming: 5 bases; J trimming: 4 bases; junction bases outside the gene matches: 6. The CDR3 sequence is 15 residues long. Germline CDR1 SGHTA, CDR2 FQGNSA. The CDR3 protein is CASSRTGGWGNTIYF. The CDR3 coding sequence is TGTGCCAGCAGCCGTACAGGGGGCTGGGGAAACACCATATATTTT.

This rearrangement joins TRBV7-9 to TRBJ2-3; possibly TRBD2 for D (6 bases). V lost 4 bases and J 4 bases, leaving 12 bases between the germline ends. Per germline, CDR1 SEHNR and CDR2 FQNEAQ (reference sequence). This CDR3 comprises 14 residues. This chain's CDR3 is CASSWPGGADTQYF. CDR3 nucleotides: TGTGCCAGCAGCTGGCCAGGAGGGGCAGATACGCAGTATTTT.

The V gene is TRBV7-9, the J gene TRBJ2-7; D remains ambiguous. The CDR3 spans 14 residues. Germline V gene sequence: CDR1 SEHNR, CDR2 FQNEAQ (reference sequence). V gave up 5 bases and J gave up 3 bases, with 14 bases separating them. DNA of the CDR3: TGTGCCAGCAGCCCTTCCCGGTTGAACTACGAGCAGTACTTC. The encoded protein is CASSPSRLNYEQYF.

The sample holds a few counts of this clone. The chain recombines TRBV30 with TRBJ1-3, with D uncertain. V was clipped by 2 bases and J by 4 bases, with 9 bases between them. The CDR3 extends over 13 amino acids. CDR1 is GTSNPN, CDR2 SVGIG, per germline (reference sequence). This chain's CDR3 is CAWSRESGNTIYF. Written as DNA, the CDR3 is TGTGCCTGGAGTCGTGAGTCCGGAAACACCATATATTTT.

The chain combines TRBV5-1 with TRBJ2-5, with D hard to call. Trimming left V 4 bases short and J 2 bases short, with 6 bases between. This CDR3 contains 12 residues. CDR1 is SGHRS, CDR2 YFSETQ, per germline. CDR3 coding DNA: TGCGCCAGCAGCCAAGAGCAAGAGACCCAGTACTTC. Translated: CASSQEQETQYF.

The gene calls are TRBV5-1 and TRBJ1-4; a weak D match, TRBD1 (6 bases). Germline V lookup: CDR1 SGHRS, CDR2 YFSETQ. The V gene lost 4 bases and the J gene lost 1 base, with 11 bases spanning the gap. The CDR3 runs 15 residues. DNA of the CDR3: TGCGCCAGCAGCCCGAGGGGGGGAACTAATGAAAAACTGTTTTTT. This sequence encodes CASSPRGGTNEKLFF.

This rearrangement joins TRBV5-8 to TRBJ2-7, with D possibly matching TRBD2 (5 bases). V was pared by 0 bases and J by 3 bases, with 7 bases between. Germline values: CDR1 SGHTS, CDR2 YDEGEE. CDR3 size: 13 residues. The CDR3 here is CASSLDGDYEQYF. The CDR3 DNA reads TGTGCCAGCAGCTTGGACGGGGACTACGAGCAGTACTTC.

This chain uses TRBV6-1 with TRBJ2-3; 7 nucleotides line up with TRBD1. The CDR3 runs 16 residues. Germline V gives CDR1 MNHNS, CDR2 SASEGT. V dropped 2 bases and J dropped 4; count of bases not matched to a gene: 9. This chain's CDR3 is CASSEIRGKIADTQYF. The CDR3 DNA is TGTGCCAGCAGTGAAATCAGGGGGAAGATCGCAGATACGCAGTATTTT.

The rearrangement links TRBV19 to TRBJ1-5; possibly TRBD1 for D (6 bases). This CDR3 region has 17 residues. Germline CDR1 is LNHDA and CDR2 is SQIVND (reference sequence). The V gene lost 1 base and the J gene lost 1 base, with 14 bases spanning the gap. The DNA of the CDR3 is TGTGCCAGTAGTATAGGAGGGGGGGGAAGAAGCAATCAGCCCCAGCATTTT. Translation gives CASSIGGGGRSNQPQHF.